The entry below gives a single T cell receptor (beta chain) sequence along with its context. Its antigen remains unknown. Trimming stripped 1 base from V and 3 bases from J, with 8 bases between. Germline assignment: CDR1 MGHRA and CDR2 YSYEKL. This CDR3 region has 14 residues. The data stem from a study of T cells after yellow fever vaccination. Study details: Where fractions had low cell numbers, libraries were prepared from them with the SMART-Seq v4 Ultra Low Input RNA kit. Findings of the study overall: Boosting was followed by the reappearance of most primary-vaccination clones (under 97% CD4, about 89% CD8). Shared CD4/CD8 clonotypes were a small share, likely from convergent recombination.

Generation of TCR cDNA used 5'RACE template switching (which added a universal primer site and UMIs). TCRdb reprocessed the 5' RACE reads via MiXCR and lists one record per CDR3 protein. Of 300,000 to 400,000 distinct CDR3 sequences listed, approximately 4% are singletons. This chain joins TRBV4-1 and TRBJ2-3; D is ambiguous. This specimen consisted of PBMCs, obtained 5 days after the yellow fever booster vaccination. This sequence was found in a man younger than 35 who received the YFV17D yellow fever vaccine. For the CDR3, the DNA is TGCGCCAGCAGCCAAGTTGACTCGACAGATACGCAGTATTTT. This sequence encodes CASSQVDSTDTQYF.